This TCR beta chain comes out of a study of T cell responses to AZD1222 COVID-19 vaccine. This clone appeared once. Measured with immunoSEQ multiplex PCR; TCRdb has only the in-frame clones, and not every one. The sample yields roughly 70,000 clones, 79% seen once. Germline V gene sequence: CDR1 SNHLY, CDR2 FYNNEI. The ends were cut back, 7 bases at V and 3 bases at J, with 24 bases in the middle. CDR3 size: 17 residues. The J gene is TRBJ1-2, the V gene TRBV2; tentative D call: TRBD1 (6 bases). The origin of this receptor is an adult in good health. The sequencing used peripheral blood, collected on day 0 of MenACWY control vaccination. This CDR3 reads CASTFGTNWSGDYGYTF. CDR3 nucleotides: TGTGCCAGCACCTTCGGGACAAACTGGTCTGGGGACTATGGCTACACCTTC.